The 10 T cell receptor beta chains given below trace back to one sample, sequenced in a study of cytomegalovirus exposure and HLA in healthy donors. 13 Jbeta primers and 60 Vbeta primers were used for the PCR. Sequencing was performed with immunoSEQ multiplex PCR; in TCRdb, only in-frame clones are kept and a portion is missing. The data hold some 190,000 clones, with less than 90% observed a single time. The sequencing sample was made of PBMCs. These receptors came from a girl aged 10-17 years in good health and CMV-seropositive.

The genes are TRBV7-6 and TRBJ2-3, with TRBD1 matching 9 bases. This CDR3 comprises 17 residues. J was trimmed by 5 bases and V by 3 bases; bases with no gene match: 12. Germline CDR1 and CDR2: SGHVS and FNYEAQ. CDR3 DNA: TGTGCCAGCAGCTTCGCAGCGGGACAGGGCCTGAAAGATACGCAGTATTTT. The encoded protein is CASSFAAGQGLKDTQYF.

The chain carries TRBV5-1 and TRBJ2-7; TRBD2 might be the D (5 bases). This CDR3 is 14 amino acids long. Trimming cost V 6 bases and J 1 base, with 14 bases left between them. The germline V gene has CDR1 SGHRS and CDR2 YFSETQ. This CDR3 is CASNRGRASYEQYF. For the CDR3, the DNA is TGCGCCAGCAACCGGGGTAGGGCGTCCTACGAGCAGTACTTC.

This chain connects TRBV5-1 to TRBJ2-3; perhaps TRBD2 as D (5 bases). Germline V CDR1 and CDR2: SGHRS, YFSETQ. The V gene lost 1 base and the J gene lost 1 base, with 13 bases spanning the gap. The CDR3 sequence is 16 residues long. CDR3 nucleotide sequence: TGCGCCAGCAGCTTGAAGGTCGGGGTCGGCACAGATACGCAGTATTTT. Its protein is CASSLKVGVGTDTQYF.

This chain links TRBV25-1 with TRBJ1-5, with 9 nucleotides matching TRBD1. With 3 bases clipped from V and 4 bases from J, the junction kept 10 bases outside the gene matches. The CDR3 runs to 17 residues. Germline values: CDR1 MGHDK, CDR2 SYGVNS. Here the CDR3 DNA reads TGTGCCAGCAGTGACGGCCGAGCGGACAGGGGAAATCAGCCCCAGCATTTT. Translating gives CASSDGRADRGNQPQHF.

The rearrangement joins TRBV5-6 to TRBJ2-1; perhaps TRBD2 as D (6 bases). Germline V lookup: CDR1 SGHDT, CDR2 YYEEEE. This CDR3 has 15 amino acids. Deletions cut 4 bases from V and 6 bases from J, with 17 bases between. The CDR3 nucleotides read TGTGCCAGCAGCCTGGGACTTAAAGTCTTCAATGAGCAGTTCTTC. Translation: CASSLGLKVFNEQFF.

CDR3 residues: CASSLPTTAKVTF. The DNA for the CDR3 is TGTGCCAGCAGCTTGCCAACGACAGCAAAGGTCACCTTC. The V and J genes are TRBV7-9 and TRBJ1-2, with TRBD1 as a possible D gene (5 bases). The V and J ends lost 3 bases and 13 bases respectively, with 18 bases between them. Germline V gene data show CDR1 as SEHNR and CDR2 as FQNEAQ (reference sequence). The CDR3 is made up of 13 amino acids. The full variable domain, rest sourced from reference TRBV7-9 and TRBJ1-2, is DTGVSQNPRHKITKRGQNVTFRCDPISEHNRLYWYRQTLGQGPEFLTYFQNEAQLEKSRLLSDRFSAERPKGSFSTLEIQRTEQGDSAMYLCASSLPTTAKVTFGSGTRLTVV.

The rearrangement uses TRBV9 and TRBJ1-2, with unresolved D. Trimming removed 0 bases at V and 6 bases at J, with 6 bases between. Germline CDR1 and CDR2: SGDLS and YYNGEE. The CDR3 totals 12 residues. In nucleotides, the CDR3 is TGTGCCAGCAGCGTAGACTCCCATGGCTACACCTTC. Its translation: CASSVDSHGYTF.

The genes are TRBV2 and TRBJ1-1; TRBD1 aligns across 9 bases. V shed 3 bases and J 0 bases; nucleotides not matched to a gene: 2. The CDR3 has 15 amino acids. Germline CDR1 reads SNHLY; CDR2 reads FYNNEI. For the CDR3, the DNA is TGTGCCAGCAGTGATCGGACAGGGGTGAACACTGAAGCTTTCTTT. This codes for CASSDRTGVNTEAFF.

For the CDR3, the DNA is TGTGCCAGCAGTGTTACATCAGATAGCTACACCTTC. It translates to CASSVTSDSYTF. The genes are TRBV2 and TRBJ1-2; D ambiguous. The CDR3 contains 12 residues. Germline-derived CDR1 and CDR2 are SNHLY and FYNNEI. The germline V and J ends were trimmed by 4 bases and 9 bases, with 12 bases remaining between them.

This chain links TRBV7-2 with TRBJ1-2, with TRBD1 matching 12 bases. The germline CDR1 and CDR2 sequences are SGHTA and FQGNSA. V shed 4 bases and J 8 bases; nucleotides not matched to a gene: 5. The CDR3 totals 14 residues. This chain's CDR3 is CASSSGQGARGYTF. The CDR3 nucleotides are TGTGCCAGCAGCTCGGGACAGGGGGCGCGCGGCTACACCTTC.